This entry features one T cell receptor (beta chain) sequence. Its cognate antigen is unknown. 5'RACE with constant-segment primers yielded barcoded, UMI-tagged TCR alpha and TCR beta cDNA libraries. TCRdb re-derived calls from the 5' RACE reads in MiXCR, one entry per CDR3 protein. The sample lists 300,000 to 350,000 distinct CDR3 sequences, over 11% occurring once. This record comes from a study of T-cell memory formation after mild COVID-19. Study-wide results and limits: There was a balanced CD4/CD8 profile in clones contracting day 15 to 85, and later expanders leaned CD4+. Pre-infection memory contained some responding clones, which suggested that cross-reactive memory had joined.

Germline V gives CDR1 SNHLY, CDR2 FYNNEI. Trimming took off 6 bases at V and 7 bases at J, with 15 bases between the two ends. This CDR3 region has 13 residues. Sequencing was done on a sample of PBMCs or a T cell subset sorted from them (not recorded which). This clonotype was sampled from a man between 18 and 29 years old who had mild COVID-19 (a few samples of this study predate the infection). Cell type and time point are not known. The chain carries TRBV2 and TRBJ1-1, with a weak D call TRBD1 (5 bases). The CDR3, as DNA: TGTGCCAGCAGAATAACAGGACACCTTGAAGCTTTCTTT. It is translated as CASRITGHLEAFF.